This T cell receptor beta chain was captured by sequencing in a study of shared clonotypes between healthy human individuals. With 3 bases removed from V and 4 bases from J, the gap between germline ends came to 18 bases. Germline V gene lookup returns CDR1 KGHSH and CDR2 LQKENI. CDR3 length: 17 amino acids. Data came from immunoSEQ multiplex PCR; TCRdb stores just in-frame clones and leaves some out. Found here are approximately 2,000,000 clones, under 95% of them singletons; the top ten hold roughly 0.34%. This chain connects TRBV18 to TRBJ2-2; D is undetermined. The clonotype originates from a man aged 18 to 30 in good health. Some clones in this sample may be carry-over from other donors' samples. Specimen: naive CD4+ T cells from PBMCs. Noted subset: CD45RA+ positively selected. This CDR3 reads CASSPQWARSGTGELFF. The CDR3 DNA reads TGTGCCAGCTCACCCCAATGGGCGAGGTCGGGCACCGGGGAGCTGTTTTTT. Variable domain in full (rest from reference TRBV18 and TRBJ2-2): NAGVMQNPRHLVRRRGQEARLRCSPMKGHSHVYWYRQLPEEGLKFMVYLQKENIIDESGMPKERFSAEFPKEGPSILRIQQVVRGDSAAYFCASSPQWARSGTGELFFGEGSRLTVL.